The 9 T cell receptor beta chains below were found in one sample sequenced in a study of blood T cell repertoires in COVID-19. The table came from immunoSEQ multiplex PCR; TCRdb's copy has only in-frame clones and leaves some out. The table lists approximately 75,000 clones, under 80% of them singletons. The source material was peripheral blood. The source of these receptors is a human donor with acute or convalescent COVID-19. The donor label of this sample is uncertain.

The V call is TRBV7-6, the J call TRBJ1-5; D is unresolved. V lost 2 bases and J 2 bases, leaving 13 bases between the germline ends. Germline loops: CDR1 SGHVS, CDR2 FNYEAQ. The CDR3 has 16 amino acids. CDR3 nucleotides: TGTGCCAGCAGCTTAAAAACAGATGGCGGCAATCAGCCCCAGCATTTT. Protein sequence: CASSLKTDGGNQPQHF.

This clone was observed once. The chain links TRBV20-1 to TRBJ2-1; no reliable D call. The germline CDR1 and CDR2 sequences are DFQATT and SNEGSKA (reference sequence). The V end lost 3 bases, the J end lost 12 bases, and 12 bases lay between the germline ends. CDR3 length equals 11 residues. The CDR3 loop reads CSASGVPGQFF. The CDR3 nucleotides are TGCAGTGCTAGCGGAGTGCCTGGGCAGTTCTTC.

DNA of the CDR3: TGTGCCAGCAGGGTCACCAGCGGCACAGATACGCAGTATTTT. Amino acids: CASRVTSGTDTQYF. The chain has TRBV27 and TRBJ2-3; no firm D call. The V end lost 6 bases, the J end lost 1 base, and 11 bases lay between the germline ends. The CDR3 sequence is 14 residues long. The germline V gene encodes CDR1 MNHEY and CDR2 SMNVEV (reference sequence).

The chain recombines TRBV6-2 or TRBV6-3 with TRBJ1-5; D is possibly TRBD1 (5 bases). Germline V gene sequence: CDR1 MNHEY, CDR2 SVGEGT. V shed 0 bases and J shed 11 bases, with 14 bases lying between them. The CDR3 is 14 residues long. The DNA for the CDR3 is TGTGCCAGCAGTTACTCGAGCTGGGGGGGAGCCCAGCATTTT. Residues: CASSYSSWGGAQHF.

The rearrangement links TRBV11-2 to TRBJ1-6; D not certain. Germline V gene sequence: CDR1 SGHAT, CDR2 FQNNGV. The V and J ends lost 1 base and 10 bases respectively, with 8 bases between them. This CDR3 comprises 13 residues. The CDR3 protein is CASSLVRGSPLHF. The CDR3, as DNA: TGTGCCAGCAGCTTAGTGCGCGGCTCACCCCTCCACTTT.

This clone was seen just once. This chain uses TRBV28 with TRBJ1-1, with no clear D. CDR1 and CDR2 (germline): MDHEN, SYDVKM. V was clipped by 5 bases and J by 0 bases, with 7 bases between them. The CDR3 runs 13 residues. CDR3 bases: TGTGCCAGCAGTAGAACACTGAACACTGAAGCTTTCTTT. Protein: CASSRTLNTEAFF. The variable domain in full, completed from reference TRBV28 and TRBJ1-1, reads DVKVTQSSRYLVKRTGEKVFLECVQDMDHENMFWYRQDPGLGLRLIYFSYDVKMKEKGDIPEGYSVSREKKERFSLILESASTNQTSMYLCASSRTLNTEAFFGQGTRLTVV.

V gene TRBV19 combines with J gene TRBJ1-2, with D unclear. The V end lost 11 bases, the J end lost 8 bases, and 33 bases lay between the germline ends. This CDR3 has 17 residues. Germline V CDR1 and CDR2: LNHDA, SQIVND (reference sequence). This CDR3 reads CASSNLGNSNLFEGYTF. The DNA for the CDR3 is TGTGCCTCGTCAAATTTGGGCAACAGTAATCTATTCGAGGGCTACACCTTC.

V gene TRBV5-1 combines with J gene TRBJ1-4, with D possibly being TRBD1 (6 bases). In germline, CDR1 is SGHRS, CDR2 YFSETQ. The CDR3 loop spans 13 amino acids. Trimming took off 4 bases at V and 7 bases at J, with 11 bases between the two ends. CDR3 sequence: CASSLGTREKLFF. The CDR3 DNA reads as TGCGCCAGCAGCCTCGGGACACGTGAAAAACTGTTTTTT.

The chain has TRBV6-1 and TRBJ1-5, with TRBD1 matching 9 bases. The CDR3 spans 14 residues. CDR1 is MNHNS, CDR2 SASEGT, per germline. Trimming removed 2 bases from V and 7 bases from J; junction bases left unmatched: 3. CDR3 coding DNA: TGTGCCAGCAGTGAAACAGGGGGCGGGCAGCCCCAGCATTTT. This encodes CASSETGGGQPQHF.